The 4 T cell receptor beta chains reported below all come from one sample, sequenced in a study of metastatic and nonmetastatic thyroid tumors. Each patient went into thyroid surgery without having received any treatment. TCRdb ran MiXCR on the PCR reads. In the table there are about 64,000 clones, about a sixth of which are singletons. The sample taken for sequencing was blood. These receptors originate from a male donor with papillary thyroid cancer or a benign thyroid nodule (not recorded which). Some clones in this sample may be carry-over from other donors' samples.

This clone was seen a handful of times. The chain joins TRBV30 to TRBJ2-7; TRBD2 aligns across 8 bases. The trim removed 2 bases at V and 0 bases at J, leaving 9 bases unmatched. Germline V lookup: CDR1 GTSNPN, CDR2 SVGIG (reference sequence). The CDR3 totals 16 residues. The CDR3: CAWSFTGTRSSYEQYF. In nucleotides, the CDR3 is TGTGCCTGGAGTTTCACCGGGACTAGGAGCTCCTACGAGCAGTACTTC. Based on the CDR3 plus reference TRBV30 and TRBJ2-7, the full variable domain is SQTIHQWPATLVQPVGSPLSLECTVEGTSNPNLYWYRQAAGRGLQLLFYSVGIGQISSEVPQNLSASRPQDRQFILSSKKLLLSDSGFYLCAWSFTGTRSSYEQYFGPGTRLTVT.

The V call is TRBV4-1, the J call TRBJ1-4; D call uncertain. Germline V gene lookup returns CDR1 MGHRA and CDR2 YSYEKL. The CDR3 sequence is 15 residues long. V was cut by 10 bases and J by 8 bases, with 23 bases left in between. The CDR3: CAISQDRSSGEKLFF. Here the CDR3 DNA reads TGCGCCATCAGTCAAGATAGGTCAAGTGGAGAAAAACTGTTTTTT.

About this clone: A junction end diverges from the germline sequence, so it may reflect a read error. The V call is TRBV7-7, the J call TRBJ2-6; the D is unclear. The CDR3 extends over 18 amino acids. The V gene's germline CDR1 is SSHAT and CDR2 FNYEAQ (reference sequence). CDR3 nucleotides: TGTGCTAGCATTCCCAGGCGCCCCTCGTTCTCTGGGGCCAACGTCCTGACTTTC. It translates to CASIPRRPSFSGANVLTF.

At least ten counts were recorded for this clone. The chain joins TRBV6-4 to TRBJ2-2; 10 nucleotides line up with TRBD2. Trimming at V came to 0 bases and at J to 7 bases, leaving 5 bases not matched to a gene. The CDR3 runs 16 residues. Germline assignment: CDR1 MRHNA and CDR2 SNTAGT. The CDR3: CASSDSSGGAIGELFF. For the CDR3, the DNA is TGTGCCAGCAGTGACTCCAGCGGGGGGGCCATCGGGGAGCTGTTTTTT.